This is a list of T cell receptor beta chains from one sample in a study of T-cell reconstitution after alpha-beta-depleted transplantation in children. TCRdb redid the calling of the PCR reads with MiXCR, one entry per CDR3 protein. Of a few hundred thousand distinct CDR3 sequences in the sample, under 13% were seen once. Sequencing was performed on PBMCs from the stem cell graft donor, taken from the stem cell graft. The receptors stem from a human donor who donated a stem cell graft to a child with acute lymphoblastic leukemia. Each CDR3 is given with its conserved first and last residue. Each record gives: V gene, CDR3 protein.

v_gene: TRBV5-1; CDR3aa: CASSFQAGTGELFF
v_gene: TRBV5-6; CDR3aa: CASSLEGVVHEQYF
v_gene: TRBV7-3; CDR3aa: CASSLTRGSDTQYF
v_gene: TRBV7-9; CDR3aa: CASSLEEYRGLNYGYTF
v_gene: TRBV15; CDR3aa: CATSRGTGGFYSNQPQHF
v_gene: TRBV5-1; CDR3aa: CASSVGREVDNEQFF
v_gene: TRBV5-1; CDR3aa: CASSSPYTDTQYF
v_gene: TRBV3-1; CDR3aa: CASRNSGTSSYEQYF
v_gene: TRBV27; CDR3aa: CASSLRNPGQSGNTIYF
v_gene: TRBV7-9; CDR3aa: CASSLALGTLSYEQYF
v_gene: TRBV12-3/TRBV12-4; CDR3aa: CASSLRPPLAGGPVETPDTQYF
v_gene: TRBV3-1; CDR3aa: CASCPRGFSGSPENEQYF
v_gene: TRBV30; CDR3aa: CAWSDTQQFF
v_gene: TRBV7-9; CDR3aa: CASSSGTSGRVEQFF
v_gene: TRBV10-3; CDR3aa: CAISESTAPGDEQYF
v_gene: TRBV13; CDR3aa: CASSSYEENDRVEYSGANVLTF
v_gene: TRBV12-3/TRBV12-4; CDR3aa: CASSLGEAEAFF
v_gene: TRBV5-1; CDR3aa: CASSPRPGGVDTQYF
v_gene: TRBV15; CDR3aa: CATSIHRDTEAFF
v_gene: TRBV21-1; CDR3aa: CASRLLAGGPDTGELFF
v_gene: TRBV29-1; CDR3aa: CSFSQGGRAGELFF
v_gene: TRBV12-3/TRBV12-4; CDR3aa: CASSSGGLLGEQFF
v_gene: TRBV29-1; CDR3aa: CSVGYEDEQFF
v_gene: TRBV6-2/TRBV6-3; CDR3aa: CASSTAGVVVEQFF
v_gene: TRBV20-1; CDR3aa: CSASSSANSPLHF
v_gene: TRBV4-1; CDR3aa: CASSQDEGPGGDTQYF
v_gene: TRBV18; CDR3aa: CASSPPTNEKLFF